These T cell receptor beta chains were read from a single sample in a study of OX40 agonist ivuxolimab in advanced cancers. Sequencing was performed with immunoSEQ multiplex PCR; in TCRdb, only in-frame clones are kept and a portion is missing. The sample yields 9,500 to 13,000 clones, 75% to 90% seen once. The input for sequencing was CD4+ or CD8+ T cells sorted from blood, taken in a trial of the OX40 agonist ivuxolimab. The receptors here all came from an adult with an advanced solid tumor such as melanoma, head and neck, liver or kidney cancer. CDR3s leave out the opening cysteine and the closing phenylalanine or tryptophan.

>TRBJ2-7|TRBV5-5
ASTKGSSYEQY
>TRBJ2-2|TRBV19
ASSIGAGANTGELF
>TRBJ2-5|TRBV5-5
ASSLQLAGYQETQY
>TRBJ2-1|TRBV15
ATSRPDYNEQF
>TRBJ2-5|TRBV9
ASSEGQSPGETQY
>TRBJ2-5|TRBV11-1
ASSLYTELAGKETQY
>TRBJ2-7|TRBV2
ASGPTYEQY
>TRBJ1-2|TRBV5-4
ASSLGGANYGYT
>TRBJ2-7|TRBV6-5
ASRTRGRGAYEQY
>TRBJ1-1|TRBV2
ASSVQGSEAF
>TRBJ2-1|TRBV6-5
ASRPLAGGTNEQF
>TRBJ2-7|TRBV27
ASSLGSGSGYEQY
>TRBJ2-7|TRBV19
ASSFGTGVSEQY
>TRBJ1-1|TRBV9
ASSVADSDTEAF
>TRBJ2-5|TRBV4-1
ASSQDWGGAATQY
>TRBJ2-7|TRBV9
ASSGGLQGSVFEQY
>TRBJ1-6|TRBV7-2
ASTDSWTGVNSPLH
>TRBJ1-1|TRBV13
ASSLGGFGFAF
>TRBJ1-5|TRBV6-1
ASSEEPGQGYNQPQH
>TRBJ1-2|TRBV6-5
ASSSGGYT
>TRBJ2-1|TRBV9
ASTPGGTSSYNEQF
>TRBJ2-7|TRBV4-2
ASSQDDSYEQY
>TRBJ2-7|TRBV14
ASSHGFSYEQY
>TRBJ1-1|TRBV7-6
ASSLSGNTEAF
>TRBJ2-7|TRBV5-1
ASSSYPDSTLGEQY
>TRBJ2-7|TRBV5-8
ASSYASSYEQY
>TRBJ2-5|TRBV7-8
ASSLGSWGEETQY
>TRBJ2-1|TRBV18
ASSPGLAGGIPEQF
>TRBJ2-7|TRBV29-1
SVEGGELGEQY
>TRBJ2-3|TRBV30
AWSNGSSVISDTQY
>TRBJ2-7|TRBV11-1
ASSSQREGSYEQY
>TRBJ2-6|TRBV5-1
ASSLAGAGANVLT
>TRBJ2-1|TRBV4-1
ASSQDGTPGDEQF
>TRBJ1-2|TRBV7-9
ASSLADSTQGILGYT
>NA|TRBV9
ASSVDLGAYEQY
>TRBJ2-5|TRBV7-6
ASRGNRVQETQY
>TRBJ2-7|TRBV19
ASSWDGTYEQY